The TCR beta chain described here comes from a study of radiotherapy plus CTLA-4 blockade in lung cancer. For the study at large: Overall, roughly 17% of patients showed an objective response, while over 25% attained disease control.

Study results and caveats: Clones derived from tumor TCRs expanded in blood after radiotherapy plus ipilimumab.

Of note for this clone: Its antigen is unidentified.

This CDR3 contains 14 residues. Germline lookup yields CDR1 MNHNY and CDR2 SVGAGI (reference sequence). V lost 2 bases, J lost 1 base, and 8 bases lay in between. Data came from immunoSEQ multiplex PCR; TCRdb stores just in-frame clones and leaves some out. The sample shows some 60,000 clones, roughly four fifths of them seen only once. This chain links TRBV6-6 with TRBJ1-2; D is unresolved. The clonotype was recovered from a human donor with non-small cell lung cancer who had a complete response to radiotherapy plus ipilimumab. The source material was peripheral blood, sampled from a patient treated with radiotherapy plus ipilimumab. CDR3 bases: TGTGCCAGCAGTTACGGTCAGAATAACTATGGCTACACCTTC. Translation: CASSYGQNNYGYTF.